Below are 3 T cell receptor beta chains sequenced from a single sample in a study of blood T cells in healthy people across ages. A J-beta primer mix and a sample-barcoded 5' primer were used in a second PCR of roughly 7 to 12 cycles. Each CDR3 protein is one row after TCRdb ran MiXCR on the 5' RACE reads. Among approximately 830,000 distinct CDR3 sequences listed, about 59% were seen once. What was sequenced was blood. All receptors derive from a man under 40 in good health.

V gene TRBV3-1 combines with J gene TRBJ2-1, with 10 nucleotides matching TRBD2. The CDR3 runs to 16 residues. V was pared by 0 bases and J by 11 bases, with 10 bases of the junction left unmatched. Looked up from germline, CDR1 is LGHDT and CDR2 is YNNKEL (reference sequence). For the CDR3, the DNA is TGTGCCAGCAGCCAAGATTTCGGGGTAGCGGGGGGTCAGCAGTTCTTC. Translation gives CASSQDFGVAGGQQFF.

This chain links TRBV6-6 with TRBJ2-1; D ambiguous. Trimming took off 4 bases at V and 8 bases at J, with 9 bases between the two ends. The CDR3 has 12 amino acids. Germline V gene data show CDR1 as MNHNY and CDR2 as SVGAGI (reference sequence). The CDR3 spells CASSSPSYEQFF. Here the CDR3 DNA reads TGTGCCAGCAGTTCGCCCAGCTATGAGCAGTTCTTC.

This chain uses TRBV20-1 with TRBJ1-2; D might be TRBD1 (6 bases). The V end lost 1 base, the J end lost 4 bases, and 16 bases lay between the germline ends. The CDR3 totals 15 residues. Germline CDR1 DFQATT, CDR2 SNEGSKA (reference sequence). In DNA form, the CDR3 reads TGCAGTGCTAGAGCCCGGGGGGCAGGAAGCTATGGCTACACCTTC. Encoded protein: CSARARGAGSYGYTF.